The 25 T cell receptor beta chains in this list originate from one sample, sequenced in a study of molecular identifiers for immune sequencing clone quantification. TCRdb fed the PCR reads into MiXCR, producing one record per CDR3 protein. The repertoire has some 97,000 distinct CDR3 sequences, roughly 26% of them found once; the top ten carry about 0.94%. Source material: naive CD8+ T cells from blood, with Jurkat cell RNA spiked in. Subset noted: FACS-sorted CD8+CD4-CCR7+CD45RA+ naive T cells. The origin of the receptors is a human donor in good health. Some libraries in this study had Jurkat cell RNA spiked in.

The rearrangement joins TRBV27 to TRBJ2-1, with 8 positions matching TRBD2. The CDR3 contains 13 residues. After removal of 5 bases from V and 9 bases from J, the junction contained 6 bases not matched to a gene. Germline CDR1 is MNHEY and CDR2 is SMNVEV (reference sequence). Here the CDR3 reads CASSPGTSFEQFF. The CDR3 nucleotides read TGTGCCAGCAGTCCCGGGACTAGTTTTGAGCAGTTCTTC.

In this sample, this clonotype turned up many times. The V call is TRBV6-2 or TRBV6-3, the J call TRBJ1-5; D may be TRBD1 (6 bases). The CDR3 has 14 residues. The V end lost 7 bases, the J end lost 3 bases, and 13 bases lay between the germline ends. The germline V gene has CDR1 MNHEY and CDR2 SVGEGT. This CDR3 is CASTMTGFNQPQHF. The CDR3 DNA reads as TGTGCCAGCACCATGACAGGCTTCAATCAGCCCCAGCATTTT.

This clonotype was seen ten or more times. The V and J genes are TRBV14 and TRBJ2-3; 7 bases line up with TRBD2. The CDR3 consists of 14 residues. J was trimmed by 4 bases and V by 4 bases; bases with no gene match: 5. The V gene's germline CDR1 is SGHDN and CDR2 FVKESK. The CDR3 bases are TGTGCCAGCAGCCTTCTGCTAGCGGCAGATACGCAGTATTTT. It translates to CASSLLLAADTQYF.

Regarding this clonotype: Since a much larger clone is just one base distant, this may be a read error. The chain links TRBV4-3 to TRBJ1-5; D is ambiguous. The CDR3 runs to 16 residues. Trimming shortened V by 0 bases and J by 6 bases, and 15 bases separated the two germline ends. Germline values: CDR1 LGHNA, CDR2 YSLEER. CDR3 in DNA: TGCGCCAGCAGCCAAGATCCCCTGGTTGACACTCAGCCCCAGCATTTT. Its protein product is CASSQDPLVDTQPQHF.

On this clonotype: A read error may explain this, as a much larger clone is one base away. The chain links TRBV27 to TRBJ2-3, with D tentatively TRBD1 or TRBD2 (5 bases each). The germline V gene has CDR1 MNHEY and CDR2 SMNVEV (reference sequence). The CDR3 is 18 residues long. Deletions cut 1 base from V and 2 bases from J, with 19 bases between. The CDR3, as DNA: TGTGCCAGCAGTTTATTGGTTGACGGGGACCGCACCACAGATACGCAGTATTTT. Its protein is CASSLLVDGDRTTDTQYF.

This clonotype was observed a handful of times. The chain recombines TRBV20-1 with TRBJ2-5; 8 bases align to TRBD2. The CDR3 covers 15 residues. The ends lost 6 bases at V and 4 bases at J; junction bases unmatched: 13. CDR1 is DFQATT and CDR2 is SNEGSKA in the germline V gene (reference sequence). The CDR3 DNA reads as TGCAGTGCGAGGGGGACTAGTCAATCCCCAGAGACCCAGTACTTC. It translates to CSARGTSQSPETQYF.

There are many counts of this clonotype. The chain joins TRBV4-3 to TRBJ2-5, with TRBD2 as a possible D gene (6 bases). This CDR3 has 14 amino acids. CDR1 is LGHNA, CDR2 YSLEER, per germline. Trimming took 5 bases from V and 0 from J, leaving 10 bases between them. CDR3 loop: CASSYGSYQETQYF. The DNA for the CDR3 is TGCGCCAGCAGCTACGGGAGTTACCAAGAGACCCAGTACTTC.

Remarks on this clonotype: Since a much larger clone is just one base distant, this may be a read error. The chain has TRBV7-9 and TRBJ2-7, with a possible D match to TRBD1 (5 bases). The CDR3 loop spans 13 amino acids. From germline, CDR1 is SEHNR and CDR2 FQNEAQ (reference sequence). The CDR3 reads CAGSSDKSYEQYF. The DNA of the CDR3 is TGTGCCGGCAGCTCGGACAAGTCCTACGAGCAGTACTTC.

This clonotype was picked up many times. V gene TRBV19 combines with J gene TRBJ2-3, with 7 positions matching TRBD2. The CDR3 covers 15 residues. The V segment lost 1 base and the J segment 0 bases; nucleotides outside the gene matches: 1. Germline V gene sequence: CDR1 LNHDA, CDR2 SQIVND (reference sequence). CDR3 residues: CASSIVRESTDTQYF. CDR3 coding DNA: TGTGCCAGTAGTATAGTGCGGGAGAGCACAGATACGCAGTATTTT.

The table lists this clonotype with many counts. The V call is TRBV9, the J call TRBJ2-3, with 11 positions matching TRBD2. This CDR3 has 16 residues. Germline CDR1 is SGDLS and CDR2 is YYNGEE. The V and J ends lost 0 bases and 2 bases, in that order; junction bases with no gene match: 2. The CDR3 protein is CASSVEGLADTDTQYF. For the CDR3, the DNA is TGTGCCAGCAGCGTAGAGGGACTAGCGGACACAGATACGCAGTATTTT.

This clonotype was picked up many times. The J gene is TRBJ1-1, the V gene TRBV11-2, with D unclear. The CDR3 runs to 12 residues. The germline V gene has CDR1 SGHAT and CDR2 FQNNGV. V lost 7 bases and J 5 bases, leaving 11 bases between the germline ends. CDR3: CASTQLGTEAFF. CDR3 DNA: TGTGCCAGCACCCAATTAGGGACTGAAGCTTTCTTT.

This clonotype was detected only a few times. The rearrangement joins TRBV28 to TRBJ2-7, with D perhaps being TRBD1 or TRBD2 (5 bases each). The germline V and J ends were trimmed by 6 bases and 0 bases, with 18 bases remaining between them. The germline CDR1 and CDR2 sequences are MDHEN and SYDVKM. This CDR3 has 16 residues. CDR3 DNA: TGTGCCAGCAGCCCTAACCCGGGACCGACCTCCTACGAGCAGTACTTC. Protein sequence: CASSPNPGPTSYEQYF. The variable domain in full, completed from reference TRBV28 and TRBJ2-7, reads DVKVTQSSRYLVKRTGEKVFLECVQDMDHENMFWYRQDPGLGLRLIYFSYDVKMKEKGDIPEGYSVSREKKERFSLILESASTNQTSMYLCASSPNPGPTSYEQYFGPGTRLTVT.

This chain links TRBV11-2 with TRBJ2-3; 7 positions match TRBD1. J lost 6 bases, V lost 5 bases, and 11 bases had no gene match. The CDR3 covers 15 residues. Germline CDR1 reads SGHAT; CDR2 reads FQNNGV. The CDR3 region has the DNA TGTGCCAGCAGCCCGGGACAGATCCCCCCCGATACGCAGTATTTT. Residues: CASSPGQIPPDTQYF.

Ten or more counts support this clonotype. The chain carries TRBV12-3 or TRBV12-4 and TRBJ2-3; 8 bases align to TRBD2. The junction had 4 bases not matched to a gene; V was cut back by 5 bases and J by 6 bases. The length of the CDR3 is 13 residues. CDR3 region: CASSGTGGDTQYF. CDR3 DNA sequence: TGTGCCAGCAGTGGGACGGGAGGGGATACGCAGTATTTT.

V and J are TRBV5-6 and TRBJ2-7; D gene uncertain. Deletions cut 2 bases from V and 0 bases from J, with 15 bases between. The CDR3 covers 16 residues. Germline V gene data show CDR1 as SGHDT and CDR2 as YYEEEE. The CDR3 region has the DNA TGTGCCAGCAGCTTCGGCGGACCCTGGAGCTCCTACGAGCAGTACTTC. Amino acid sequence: CASSFGGPWSSYEQYF.

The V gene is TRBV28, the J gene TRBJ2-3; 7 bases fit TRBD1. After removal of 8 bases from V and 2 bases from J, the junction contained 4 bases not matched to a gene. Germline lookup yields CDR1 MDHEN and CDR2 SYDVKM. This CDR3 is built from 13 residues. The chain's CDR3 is CASEQGPTDTQYF. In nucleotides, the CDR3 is TGTGCCAGCGAACAGGGGCCCACAGATACGCAGTATTTT.

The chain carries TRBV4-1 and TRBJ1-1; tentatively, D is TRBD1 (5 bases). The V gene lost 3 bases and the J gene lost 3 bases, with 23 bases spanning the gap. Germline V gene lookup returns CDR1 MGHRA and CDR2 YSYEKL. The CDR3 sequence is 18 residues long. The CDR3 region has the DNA TGCGCCAGCAGCCATCCCCCCCCCCAGGGAGTGGGATACACTGAAGCTTTCTTT. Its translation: CASSHPPPQGVGYTEAFF.

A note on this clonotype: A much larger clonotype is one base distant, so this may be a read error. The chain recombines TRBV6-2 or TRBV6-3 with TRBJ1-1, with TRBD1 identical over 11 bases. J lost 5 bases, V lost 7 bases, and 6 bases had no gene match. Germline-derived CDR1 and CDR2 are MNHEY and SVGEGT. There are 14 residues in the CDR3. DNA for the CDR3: TGTGCCAGCACAGGACAGGGGGCGCGAACTGAAGCTTTCTTT. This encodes CASTGQGARTEAFF.

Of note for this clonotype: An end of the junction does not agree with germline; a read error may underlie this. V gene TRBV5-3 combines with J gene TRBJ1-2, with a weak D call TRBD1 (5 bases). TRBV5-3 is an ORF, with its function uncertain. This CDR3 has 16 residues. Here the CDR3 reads CASSLNNRGLNYGYTF. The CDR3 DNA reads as TGTGCCAGCAGCTTAAATAACCGGGGACTAAACTATGGCTACACCTTC.

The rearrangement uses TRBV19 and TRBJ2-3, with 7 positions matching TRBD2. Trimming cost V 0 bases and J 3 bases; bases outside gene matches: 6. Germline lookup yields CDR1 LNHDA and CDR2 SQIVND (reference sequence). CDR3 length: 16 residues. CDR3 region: CASSIDHGGSTDTQYF. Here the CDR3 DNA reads TGTGCCAGTAGTATAGATCATGGCGGGAGTACAGATACGCAGTATTTT.

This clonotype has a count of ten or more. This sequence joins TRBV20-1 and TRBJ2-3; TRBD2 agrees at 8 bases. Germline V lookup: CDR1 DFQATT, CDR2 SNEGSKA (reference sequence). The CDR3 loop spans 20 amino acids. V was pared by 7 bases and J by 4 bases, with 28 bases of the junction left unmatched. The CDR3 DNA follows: TGCAGTGTCGTTCAAGGGTACCGGGAGGGCCACGGCGTTGAAGCAGATACGCAGTATTTT. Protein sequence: CSVVQGYREGHGVEADTQYF.

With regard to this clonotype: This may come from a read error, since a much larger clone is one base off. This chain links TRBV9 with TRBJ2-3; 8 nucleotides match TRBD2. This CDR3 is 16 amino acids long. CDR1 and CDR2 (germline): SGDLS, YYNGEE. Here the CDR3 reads CASSARAGENTDTQNF. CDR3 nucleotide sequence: TGTGCCAGCAGCGCAAGAGCGGGGGAAAACACAGATACGCAGAATTTT.

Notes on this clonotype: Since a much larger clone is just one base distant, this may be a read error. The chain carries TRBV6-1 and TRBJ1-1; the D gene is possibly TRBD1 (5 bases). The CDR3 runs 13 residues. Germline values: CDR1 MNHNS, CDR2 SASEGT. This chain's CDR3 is CASSGTLNIEAFF. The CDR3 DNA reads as TGTGCCAGCAGTGGGACATTGAACATTGAAGCTTTCTTT.

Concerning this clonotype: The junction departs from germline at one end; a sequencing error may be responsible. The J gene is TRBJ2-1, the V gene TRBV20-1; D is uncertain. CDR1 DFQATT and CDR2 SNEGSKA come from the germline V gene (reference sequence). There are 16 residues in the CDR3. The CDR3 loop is CSALRRPAQPYNEPFF. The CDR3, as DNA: TGCAGTGCTCTACGCCGCCCGGCCCAACCCTACAATGAGCCGTTCTTC.

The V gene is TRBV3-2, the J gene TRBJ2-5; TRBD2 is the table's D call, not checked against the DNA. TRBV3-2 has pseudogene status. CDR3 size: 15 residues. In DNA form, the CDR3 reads TGTGCCAGCAGCCCTGCAGCGGCCGTGAAAGTGACCCAGTACTTC. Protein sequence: CASSPAAAVKVTQYF.